Sequencing of this T cell receptor beta chain was carried out in a study of blood T cell repertoires in COVID-19. Study-level background: Spain, Italy and the United States supplied samples that represented acute and convalescent COVID-19.

Trimming took 7 bases from V and 0 from J; bases not matched to a gene: 7. This CDR3 has 15 amino acids. From germline, CDR1 is LNHDA and CDR2 SQIVND (reference sequence). Method: immunoSEQ multiplex PCR; TCRdb's copy keeps in-frame clones and lacks some. The data show approximately 250,000 clones, about 85% seen once. The sequenced sample was peripheral blood. The TCR comes from a man between 18 and 29 years old with active or convalescent COVID-19. The chain has TRBV19 and TRBJ2-3; 7 bases are a match to TRBD2. The CDR3 loop reads CASTTISGSTDTQYF. The CDR3 DNA sequence: TGTGCCAGTACAACTATTAGCGGGAGCACAGATACGCAGTATTTT.